These 6 T cell receptor beta chains were all obtained from the same sample, sequenced in a study of T cell repertoires in cytomegalovirus infection (dated by TCRdb to the late 2010s). Their antigens remain unidentified. TCRdb records Illumina HiSeq 1500 as the sequencer. Through fastp at Q25 and MiXCR, TCRdb rebuilt clones from the public reads, retaining in-frame beta chains. Identical CDR3 protein sequences are pooled into one entry, listed with their most common genes and DNA. The sample table records roughly 46,000 distinct CDR3 sequences; roughly 20% of these occur just once. The ten largest clones capture approximately 17% of the sample. The specimen sequenced was PBMCs, sequenced either directly or after in vitro stimulation (not recorded which). The receptors were sampled from a human donor in good health (CMV status not recorded). Some clones in this sample may be carry-over from other donors' samples.

V and J are TRBV4-1 and TRBJ1-1, with 9 bases identical to TRBD1. The CDR3 spans 14 residues. After removal of 4 bases from V and 4 bases from J, the junction contained 4 bases not matched to a gene. The germline V gene has CDR1 MGHRA and CDR2 YSYEKL. The chain's CDR3 is CASSPGQGPTEAFF. In DNA, the CDR3 is TGCGCCAGCAGCCCGGGACAGGGTCCCACTGAAGCTTTCTTT.

This clonotype has at least ten counts. The chain recombines TRBV2 with TRBJ2-7; 8 bases line up with TRBD2. V was pared by 7 bases and J by 3 bases, with 5 bases of the junction left unmatched. The CDR3 has 13 residues. Germline CDR1 and CDR2: SNHLY and FYNNEI. Here the CDR3 reads CASMGLVNYEQYF. The CDR3 DNA is TGTGCCAGCATGGGACTAGTGAACTACGAGCAGTACTTC.

V is TRBV7-9 and J is TRBJ2-1, with 13 nucleotides matching TRBD2. Trimming at V came to 5 bases and at J to 6 bases, leaving 16 bases not matched to a gene. Per germline, CDR1 SEHNR and CDR2 FQNEAQ (reference sequence). The CDR3 is 19 residues long. The CDR3 protein is CASSARLAGGQVFGNEQFF. Written as DNA, the CDR3 is TGTGCCAGCAGCGCAAGACTAGCGGGGGGCCAAGTCTTCGGCAATGAGCAGTTCTTC.

This chain joins TRBV19 and TRBJ2-6; a weak D match, TRBD1 (5 bases). This CDR3 region has 16 residues. The germline gives CDR1 LNHDA, CDR2 SQIVND (reference sequence). The germline V and J ends were trimmed by 0 bases and 5 bases, with 11 bases remaining between them. CDR3 DNA: TGTGCCAGTAGTATAGATCTGGGGCGGCGGGCCAACGTCCTGACTTTC. Its translation: CASSIDLGRRANVLTF.

This clonotype was recorded a few times. This chain links TRBV20-1 with TRBJ2-7, with 7 bases that match TRBD1. CDR3 length: 14 amino acids. The V gene end was trimmed by 4 bases and the J gene end by 2 bases; junction bases not matched to a gene: 8. CDR1 is DFQATT, CDR2 SNEGSKA, per germline (reference sequence). In DNA form, the CDR3 reads TGCAGTGCTACTCGCCGGGACAGCCCCTACGAGCAGTACTTC. It encodes CSATRRDSPYEQYF.

Ten or more counts support this clonotype. The chain is built from TRBV6-1 and TRBJ2-3; D is ambiguous. Trimming shortened V by 3 bases and J by 4 bases, and 11 bases separated the two germline ends. The CDR3 length is 14 residues. CDR1 and CDR2 from the germline V gene are MNHNS and SASEGT. DNA of the CDR3: TGTGCCAGCAGTGACTTCCACCTGGCAGATACGCAGTATTTT. Translation: CASSDFHLADTQYF.